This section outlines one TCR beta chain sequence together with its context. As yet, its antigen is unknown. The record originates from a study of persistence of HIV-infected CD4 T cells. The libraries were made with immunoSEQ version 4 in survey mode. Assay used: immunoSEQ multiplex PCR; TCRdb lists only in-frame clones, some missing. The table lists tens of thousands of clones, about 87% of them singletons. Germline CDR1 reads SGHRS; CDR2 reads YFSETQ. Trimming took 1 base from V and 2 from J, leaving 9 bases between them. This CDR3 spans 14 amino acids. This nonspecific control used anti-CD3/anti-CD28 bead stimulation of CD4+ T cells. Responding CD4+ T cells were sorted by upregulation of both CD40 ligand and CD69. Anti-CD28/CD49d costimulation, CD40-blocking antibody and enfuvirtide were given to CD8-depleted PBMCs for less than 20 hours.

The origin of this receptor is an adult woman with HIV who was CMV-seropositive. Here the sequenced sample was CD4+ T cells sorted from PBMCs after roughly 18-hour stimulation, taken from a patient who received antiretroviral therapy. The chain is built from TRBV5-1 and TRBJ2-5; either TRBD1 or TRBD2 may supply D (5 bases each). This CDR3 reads CASSLSGGQETQYF. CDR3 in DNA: TGCGCCAGCAGCTTGAGTGGGGGTCAAGAGACCCAGTACTTC.